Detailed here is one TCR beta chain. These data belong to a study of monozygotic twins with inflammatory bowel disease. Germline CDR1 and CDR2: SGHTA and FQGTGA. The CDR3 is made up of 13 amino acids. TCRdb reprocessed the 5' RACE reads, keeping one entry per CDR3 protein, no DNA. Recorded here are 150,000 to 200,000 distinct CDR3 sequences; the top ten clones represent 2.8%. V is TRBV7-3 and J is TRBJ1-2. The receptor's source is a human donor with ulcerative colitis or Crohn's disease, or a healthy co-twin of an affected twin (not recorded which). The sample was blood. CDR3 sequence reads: CASSLGVDYGYTF. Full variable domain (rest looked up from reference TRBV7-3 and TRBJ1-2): GAGVSQTPSNKVTEKGKYVELRCDPISGHTALYWYRQSLGQGPEFLIYFQGTGAADDSGLPNDRFFAVRPEGSVSTLKIQRTERGDSAVYLCASSLGVDYGYTFGSGTRLTVV.